This T cell receptor (beta chain) was recorded in a study of beta chain features in type 1 diabetes. Notes on the study in general: Patients with Type 1 diabetes showed moderately but significantly shorter TCRB CDR3s in all four CD4+ subsets. Fewer junction insertions and more nucleotide deletions appeared in type 1 diabetes patients.

The V end lost 5 bases, the J end lost 1 base, and 14 bases lay between the germline ends. CDR1 is SEHNR and CDR2 is FQNEAQ in the germline V gene (reference sequence). The CDR3 consists of 15 residues. Since all of the isolated RNA was reverse transcribed, expressed TCRB transcripts were what got sequenced. Profiling relied on immunoSEQ multiplex PCR, and the TCRdb table lists in-frame clones only, not all of them. The sample comprises over 600,000 clones, 9.5% to 15% of which are singletons, and around 0.12% rests with the top ten. Worth noting for this clone: Its antigen is as yet unknown.

The clonotype was recovered from a man aged 30 to 39 with type 1 diabetes. The V and J genes are TRBV7-9 and TRBJ1-2; maybe TRBD1 (5 bases). The sequenced sample was naive CD4+ T cells from blood. In DNA form, the CDR3 reads TGTGCCAGCAGCCCCTCGGGGGTCCTTAACTATGGCTACACCTTC. Residues: CASSPSGVLNYGYTF.